This TCR beta chain was documented in a study of blood T cell repertoires in COVID-19. About the research overall: The origin of the acute and convalescent COVID-19 samples was the United States, Italy and Spain. From T cells, B-cell-depleted T cells, or PBMCs came the material, which was cDNA or gDNA.

Per the study methods: Estimation of nucleated cell counts relied on the amplification of reference gene primers. Repertoires were generated with immunoSEQ multiplex PCR, while TCRdb's copy carries only in-frame clones and drops some. That table furnishes V, J and clone size, whereas the DNA furnished D and trimming. The sample holds roughly 290,000 clones, about 89% seen once. The CDR3 loop spans 15 amino acids. Germline trimming cut 6 bases from V and 4 bases from J; bases unmatched to any gene: 9. The germline V gene has CDR1 MDHEN and CDR2 SYDVKM. The source material was peripheral blood. The rearrangement joins TRBV28 to TRBJ1-5; TRBD1 aligns across 7 bases. This clonotype originated in a man aged 30 to 45 with acute or convalescent COVID-19. The CDR3 DNA sequence: TGTGCCAGCAGCTCACACAGGGGACCAAATCAGCCCCAGCATTTT. This sequence encodes CASSSHRGPNQPQHF.